This T cell receptor (beta chain) was captured in a study of T cell changes during pregnancy in multiple sclerosis. Germline V CDR1 and CDR2: SGDLS, YYNGEE. V was shortened by 4 bases and J by 3 bases, with 11 bases between the two germline ends. This CDR3 has 13 amino acids. Method: immunoSEQ multiplex PCR; TCRdb's copy keeps in-frame clones and lacks some. The table includes 65,000 to 85,000 clones, roughly 90% detected once. The sequencing used peripheral blood, collected in the third trimester of pregnancy. This TCR derives from a female donor with multiple sclerosis, enrolled in a pregnancy study. This chain uses TRBV9 with TRBJ2-7, with TRBD1 as a possible D gene (6 bases). CDR3 amino acids: CASSTGLGYEQYF. The CDR3 bases are TGTGCCAGCAGCACAGGGTTGGGCTACGAGCAGTACTTC.